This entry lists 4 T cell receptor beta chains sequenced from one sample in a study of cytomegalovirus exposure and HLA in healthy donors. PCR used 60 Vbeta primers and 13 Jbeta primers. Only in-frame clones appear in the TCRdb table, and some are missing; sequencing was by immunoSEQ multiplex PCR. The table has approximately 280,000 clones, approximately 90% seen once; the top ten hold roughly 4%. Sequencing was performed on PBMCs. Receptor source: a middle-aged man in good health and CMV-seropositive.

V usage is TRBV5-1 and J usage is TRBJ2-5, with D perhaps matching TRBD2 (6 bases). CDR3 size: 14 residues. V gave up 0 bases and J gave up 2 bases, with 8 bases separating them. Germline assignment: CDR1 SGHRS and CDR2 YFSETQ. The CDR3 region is CASSLAGTQETQYF. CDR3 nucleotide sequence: TGCGCCAGCAGCTTGGCGGGGACTCAAGAGACCCAGTACTTC.

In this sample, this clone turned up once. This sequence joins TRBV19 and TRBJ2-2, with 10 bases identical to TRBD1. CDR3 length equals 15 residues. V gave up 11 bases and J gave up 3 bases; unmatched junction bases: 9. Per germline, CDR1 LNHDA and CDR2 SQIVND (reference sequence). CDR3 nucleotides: TGTGCCTGCCGGGGGGACAGGGGTTACACCGGGGAGCTGTTTTTT. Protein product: CACRGDRGYTGELFF.

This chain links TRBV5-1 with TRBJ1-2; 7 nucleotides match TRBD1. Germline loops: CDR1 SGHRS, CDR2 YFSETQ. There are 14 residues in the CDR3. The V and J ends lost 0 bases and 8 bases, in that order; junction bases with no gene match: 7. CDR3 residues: CASSLAGTEGGYTF. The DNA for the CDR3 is TGCGCCAGCAGCTTGGCCGGGACAGAAGGAGGCTACACCTTC.

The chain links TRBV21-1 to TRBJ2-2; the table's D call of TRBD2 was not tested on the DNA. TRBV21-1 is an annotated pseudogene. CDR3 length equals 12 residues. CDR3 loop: CWGTKNTGELFF. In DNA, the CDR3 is TGCTGGGGGACTAAAAACACCGGGGAGCTGTTTTTT.